A single sample is the source of the 18 T cell receptor beta chains below, sequenced in a study of beta chain features in type 1 diabetes. Sequenced material consisted of expressed TCRB transcripts (all of the isolated RNA was reverse transcribed). This table comes from immunoSEQ multiplex PCR, and its TCRdb copy is limited to in-frame clones, with some not included. Here the sample spans under 900,000 clones, 15% to 20% being singletons. Material for sequencing was naive CD4+ T cells from blood. The source is a young woman in good health.

V and J are TRBV7-9 and TRBJ2-5, with 12 bases lining up with TRBD2. CDR1 and CDR2 from the germline V gene are SEHNR and FQNEAQ (reference sequence). The V and J ends lost 5 bases and 1 base, in that order; junction bases with no gene match: 5. The CDR3 contains 16 residues. The chain's CDR3 is CASSPLTSGSQETQYF. The DNA of the CDR3 is TGTGCCAGCAGCCCTCTGACTAGCGGGAGCCAAGAGACCCAGTACTTC.

This sequence joins TRBV4-1 and TRBJ2-1, with a possible D match to TRBD2 (6 bases). The CDR3 contains 16 residues. The germline V gene has CDR1 MGHRA and CDR2 YSYEKL. The V end was cut by 0 bases, the J end by 8 bases, with 17 bases between. The CDR3: CASSQDLRRDGDEQFF. CDR3 DNA sequence: TGCGCCAGCAGCCAAGATCTTCGGCGGGATGGGGATGAGCAGTTCTTC.

This clone appeared a few times. V gene TRBV25-1 combines with J gene TRBJ2-5; D unresolved. The CDR3 has 12 amino acids. Between the trimmed V and J ends, which lost 4 bases and 0 bases, there was a span of 3 bases. Germline CDR1 reads MGHDK; CDR2 reads SYGVNS. The CDR3 loop reads CASSANQETQYF. The CDR3, as DNA: TGTGCCAGCAGTGCCAACCAAGAGACCCAGTACTTC.

This chain uses TRBV11-3 with TRBJ2-7; 8 bases match TRBD2. The V gene's germline CDR1 is SGHNT and CDR2 YENEEA. The CDR3 has 14 amino acids. J lost 11 bases, V lost 1 base, and 10 bases had no gene match. The CDR3: CASSLGGQAGVKYF. The CDR3 DNA sequence: TGTGCCAGCAGCTTAGGGGGCCAAGCGGGAGTAAAGTACTTC.

The chain combines TRBV28 with TRBJ1-3, with 7 bases lining up with TRBD2. The end of the DNA is better explained by TRBJ2-2, so the J call may be wrong. Germline V lookup: CDR1 MDHEN, CDR2 SYDVKM. This CDR3 has 13 amino acids. The CDR3 nucleotides read TGTGCCAGCAGTCGGGGGGACACCGGGGAGCTGTTTTTT. This sequence encodes CASSRGDTGELFF.

This clone was seen more than once but under ten times. The V call is TRBV28, the J call TRBJ1-1, with a possible D match to TRBD1 (5 bases). The CDR3 contains 12 residues. V lost 8 bases, J lost 3 bases, and 10 bases lay in between. CDR1 is MDHEN and CDR2 is SYDVKM in the germline V gene. CDR3 sequence: CASWGGYTEAFF. CDR3 nucleotide sequence: TGTGCCAGCTGGGGGGGGTACACTGAAGCTTTCTTT.

This clone was seen more than once but under ten times. The chain couples TRBV29-1 to TRBJ1-1; TRBD1 might be the D (6 bases). This CDR3 is built from 13 residues. V lost 4 bases and J 1 base, leaving 10 bases between the germline ends. CDR1 SQVTM and CDR2 ANQGSEA come from the germline V gene. The CDR3 nucleotides read TGCAGCGTTGGGAGGACAGAGAACACTGAAGCTTTCTTT. It yields the protein CSVGRTENTEAFF.

This clone occurred a few times. This chain joins TRBV18 and TRBJ2-7; TRBD1 or TRBD2 may be the D gene (5 bases each). CDR3 size: 17 residues. V was shortened by 2 bases and J by 0 bases, with 17 bases between the two germline ends. CDR1 is KGHSH and CDR2 is LQKENI in the germline V gene. CDR3 DNA: TGTGCCAGCTCACCAATAGTCGGGACCCCTAGCTCCTACGAGCAGTACTTC. It yields the protein CASSPIVGTPSSYEQYF.

This clone turned up a few times. This rearrangement joins TRBV5-1 to TRBJ2-2; D is tentatively TRBD1 or TRBD2 (5 bases each). Germline-derived CDR1 and CDR2 are SGHRS and YFSETQ. The ends were cut back, 4 bases at V and 4 bases at J, with 11 bases in the middle. The CDR3 loop spans 14 amino acids. The DNA of the CDR3 is TGCGCCAGCAGCACAGGACTTCTCACCGGGGAGCTGTTTTTT. This translates into CASSTGLLTGELFF.

This CDR3 reads CASSATGGQKNIQYF. CDR3 bases: TGTGCCAGCAGCGCTACAGGGGGTCAAAAAAACATTCAGTACTTC. The chain employs TRBV7-2 and TRBJ2-4; 8 nucleotides align to TRBD1. The ends lost 5 bases at V and 4 bases at J; junction bases unmatched: 7. The CDR3 totals 15 residues. CDR1 is SGHTA and CDR2 is FQGNSA in the germline V gene.

The V gene is TRBV15, the J gene TRBJ2-1, with D hard to call. This CDR3 region has 15 residues. Germline V gene sequence: CDR1 LNHNV, CDR2 YYDKDF (reference sequence). The germline V and J ends were trimmed by 5 bases and 0 bases, with 11 bases remaining between them. DNA of the CDR3: TGTGCCACCAGCGCCCAGGCCAGCTCCTACAATGAGCAGTTCTTC. This codes for CATSAQASSYNEQFF.

The J gene is TRBJ2-1, the V gene TRBV18; 9 bases line up with TRBD1. V trimming: 3 bases; J trimming: 6 bases; junction bases outside the gene matches: 6. The germline gives CDR1 KGHSH, CDR2 LQKENI. The CDR3 has 15 amino acids. The CDR3 here is CASSPRTGEGNEQFF. The CDR3 DNA sequence: TGTGCCAGCTCACCGCGGACAGGGGAAGGCAATGAGCAGTTCTTC. Supplemented by reference TRBV18 and TRBJ2-1, the full variable domain reads NAGVMQNPRHLVRRRGQEARLRCSPMKGHSHVYWYRQLPEEGLKFMVYLQKENIIDESGMPKERFSAEFPKEGPSILRIQQVVRGDSAAYFCASSPRTGEGNEQFFGPGTRLTVL.

This clone has a handful of counts. The rearrangement links TRBV25-1 to TRBJ1-2; 7 bases fit TRBD1. The length of the CDR3 is 14 residues. Trimming removed 4 bases from V and 5 bases from J; junction bases left unmatched: 7. CDR1 and CDR2 from the germline V gene are MGHDK and SYGVNS. The CDR3 DNA reads as TGTGCCAGCAGTGCTGGACAGGCGGGATATGGCTACACCTTC. It is translated as CASSAGQAGYGYTF.

This rearrangement joins TRBV23-1 to TRBJ2-3, with a tentative D call TRBD2 (6 bases). Being an ORF, TRBV23-1 has a function that is uncertain. This CDR3 contains 20 residues. V was pared by 0 bases and J by 0 bases, with 22 bases between. The CDR3 sequence: CASSQSGNSGPYSSTDTQYF. In nucleotides, the CDR3 is TGCGCCAGCAGTCAATCGGGGAACAGCGGGCCCTATTCTAGCACAGATACGCAGTATTTT.

This clone was counted a few times. The rearrangement links TRBV15 to TRBJ2-2; D assignment may be TRBD1 or TRBD2 (5 bases each). V was shortened by 5 bases and J by 0 bases, with 10 bases between the two germline ends. The CDR3 covers 15 residues. Germline values: CDR1 LNHNV, CDR2 YYDKDF (reference sequence). CDR3 residues: CATSQRGPNTGELFF. In DNA, the CDR3 is TGTGCCACCAGCCAAAGGGGACCGAACACCGGGGAGCTGTTTTTT. Using reference TRBV15 and TRBJ2-2 for the parts outside the CDR3, the full variable domain is DAMVIQNPRYQVTQFGKPVTLSCSQTLNHNVMYWYQQKSSQAPKLLFHYYDKDFNNEADTPDNFQSRRPNTSFCFLDIRSPGLGDTAMYLCATSQRGPNTGELFFGEGSRLTVL.

This sequence joins TRBV7-2 and TRBJ2-5; TRBD2 matches 9 bases. Germline CDR1 reads SGHTA; CDR2 reads FQGNSA. There are 16 residues in the CDR3. V gave up 0 bases and J gave up 5 bases; unmatched junction bases: 7. DNA of the CDR3: TGTGCCAGCAGCTTAGCTGGTAGCGGGAGTCGGGAGACCCAGTACTTC. Translation: CASSLAGSGSRETQYF.

The chain recombines TRBV18 with TRBJ2-6; D gene unclear. The ends were cut back, 5 bases at V and 0 bases at J, with 11 bases in the middle. Germline V gene data show CDR1 as KGHSH and CDR2 as LQKENI. The CDR3 length is 16 residues. The DNA for the CDR3 is TGTGCCAGCTCATCACAGACTGTCTCTGGGGCCAACGTCCTGACTTTC. Translated, it gives CASSSQTVSGANVLTF.

This clone was seen a handful of times. This chain joins TRBV28 and TRBJ2-7; 9 bases are shared with TRBD1. CDR3 length equals 15 residues. Germline V gene data show CDR1 as MDHEN and CDR2 as SYDVKM. Trimming took 5 bases from V and 3 from J; bases not matched to a gene: 8. This chain's CDR3 is CASSPSDRGSYEQYF. DNA for the CDR3: TGTGCCAGCAGTCCATCCGACAGGGGGAGCTACGAGCAGTACTTC.